This T cell receptor (beta chain) was sequenced in a study of T cells in Graves' hyperthyroidism and ophthalmopathy. This clonotype was picked up many times. The antigen is unknown. This CDR3 has 15 amino acids. Trimming pared 5 bases from V and 4 bases from J, leaving 17 bases between. Orbital computed tomography and thyroid ultrasound, together with serum TRAb and thyroxine and clinical symptoms, were used for diagnoses. Amplification yielded TCR beta CDR3 regions, with RNA transcripts as the source. HTBI primers were employed in a first-round RT-PCR of the TCR CDR3. A single record per CDR3 protein comes from TCRdb applying MiXCR to the multiplex PCR reads. The data contain approximately 400,000 distinct CDR3 sequences, under 20% of them singletons. The study, taken as a whole, reports: The authors' 13 V-J model separated ophthalmopathy from stable hyperthyroidism.

This clonotype was sampled from a woman between 18 and 29 years old with Graves' hyperthyroidism. The sample was blood. This sequence joins TRBV12-3 or TRBV12-4 and TRBJ2-5, with D tentatively TRBD1 or TRBD2 (5 bases each). CDR3 loop: CASSTGTAGGETQYF. The CDR3 region has the DNA TGTGCCAGCAGTACCGGGACCGCCGGAGGAGAGACCCAGTACTTC.